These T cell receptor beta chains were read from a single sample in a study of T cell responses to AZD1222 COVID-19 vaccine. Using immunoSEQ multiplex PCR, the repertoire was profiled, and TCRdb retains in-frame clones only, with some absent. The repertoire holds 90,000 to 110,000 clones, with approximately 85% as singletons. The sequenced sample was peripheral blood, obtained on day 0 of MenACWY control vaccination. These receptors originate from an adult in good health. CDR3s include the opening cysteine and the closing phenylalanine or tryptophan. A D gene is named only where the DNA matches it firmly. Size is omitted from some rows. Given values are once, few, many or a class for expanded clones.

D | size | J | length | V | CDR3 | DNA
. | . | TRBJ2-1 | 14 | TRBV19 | CASSISRSDNEQFF | TGTGCCAGTAGTATTTCCAGGTCCGACAATGAGCAGTTCTTC
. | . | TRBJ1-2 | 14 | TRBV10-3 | CAISESGESYGYTF | TGTGCCATCAGTGAGTCGGGGGAGAGCTATGGCTACACCTTC
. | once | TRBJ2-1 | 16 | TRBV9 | CASSQRGGASYNEQFF | TGTGCCAGCAGCCAACGAGGCGGAGCCTCCTACAATGAGCAGTTCTTC
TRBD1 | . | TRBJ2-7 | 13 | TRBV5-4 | CAVGQGGKYEQYF | TGTGCCGTCGGACAGGGCGGAAAGTACGAGCAGTACTTC
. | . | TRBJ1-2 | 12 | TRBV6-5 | CAIWAANYGYTF | TGTGCCATCTGGGCAGCTAACTATGGCTACACCTTC
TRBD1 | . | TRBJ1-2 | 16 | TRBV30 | CAWSVPSGGGNYGYTF | TGTGCCTGGAGTGTACCCTCAGGGGGGGGGAACTATGGCTACACCTTC
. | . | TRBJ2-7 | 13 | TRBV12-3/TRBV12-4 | CASSRLSSYEQYF | TGTGCCAGCAGTCGTCTTTCTTCCTACGAGCAGTACTTC
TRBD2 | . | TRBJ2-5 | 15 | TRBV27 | CASSFYSGRQETQYF | TGTGCCAGCAGTTTCTATAGCGGGAGACAAGAGACCCAGTACTTC
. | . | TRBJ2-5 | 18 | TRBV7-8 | CASSLEGWMTTRGETQYF | TGTGCCAGCAGCTTAGAGGGGTGGATGACTACCCGGGGAGAGACCCAGTACTTC
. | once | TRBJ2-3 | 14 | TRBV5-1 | CASSFGEITDTQYF | TGCGCCAGCAGCTTTGGGGAAATCACAGATACGCAGTATTTT
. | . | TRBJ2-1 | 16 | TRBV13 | CASSPRYGSGYNEQFF | TGTGCCAGCAGCCCCCGGTACGGGAGCGGCTACAATGAGCAGTTCTTC
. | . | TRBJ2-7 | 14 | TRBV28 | CASSFPGGTSEQYF | TGTGCCAGCAGTTTCCCCGGCGGGACGAGCGAGCAGTACTTC
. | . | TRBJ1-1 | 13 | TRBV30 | CAWSVRMGAEAFF | TGTGCCTGGAGTGTACGAATGGGGGCTGAAGCTTTCTTT
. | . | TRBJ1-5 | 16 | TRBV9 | CASSPHPEKWNQPQHF | TGTGCCAGCAGCCCACACCCTGAAAAGTGGAATCAGCCCCAGCATTTT
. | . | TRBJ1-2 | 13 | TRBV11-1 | CASSFPGNYGYTF | TGTGCCAGCAGCTTCCCAGGGAACTATGGCTACACCTTC
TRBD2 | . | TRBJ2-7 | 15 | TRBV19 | CASSTYSGGTYEQYF | TGTGCCAGTAGTACCTATAGCGGGGGTACCTACGAGCAGTACTTC
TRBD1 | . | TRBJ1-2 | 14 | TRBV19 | CASSILGTGDGYTF | TGTGCCAGTAGTATACTCGGGACAGGGGATGGCTACACCTTC
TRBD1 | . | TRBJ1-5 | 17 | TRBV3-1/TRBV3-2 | CASSQGPDREGGQPQHF | TGTGCCAGCAGCCAAGGCCCGGACAGGGAGGGCGGTCAGCCCCAGCATTTT
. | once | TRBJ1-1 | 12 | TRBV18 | CASSPQGTEAFF | TGTGCCAGCTCACCCCAGGGCACTGAAGCTTTCTTT
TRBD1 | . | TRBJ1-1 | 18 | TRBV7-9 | CASSLAGSGTGMNTEAFF | TGTGCCAGCAGCTTAGCGGGCTCGGGGACAGGGATGAACACTGAAGCTTTCTTT
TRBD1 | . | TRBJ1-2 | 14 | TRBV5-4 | CASSSGQINYGYTF | TGTGCCAGCAGCTCGGGACAGATTAACTATGGCTACACCTTC
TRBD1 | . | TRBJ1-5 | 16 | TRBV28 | CASSSDGTGPNQPQHF | TGTGCCAGCAGCTCAGACGGGACAGGGCCTAATCAGCCCCAGCATTTT
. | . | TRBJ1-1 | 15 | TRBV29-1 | CSVEDRAGKDTEAFF | TGCAGCGTTGAAGATCGGGCAGGGAAGGACACTGAAGCTTTCTTT
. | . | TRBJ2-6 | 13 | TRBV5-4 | CASSGFGANVLTF | TGTGCCAGCAGTGGTTTTGGGGCCAACGTCCTGACTTTC
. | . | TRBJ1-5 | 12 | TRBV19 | CASSILRQPQHF | TGTGCCAGTAGTATCCTTAGGCAGCCCCAGCATTTT
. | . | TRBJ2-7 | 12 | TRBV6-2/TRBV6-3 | CASSYPLYEQYF | TGTGCCAGCAGTTATCCCCTCTACGAGCAGTACTTC
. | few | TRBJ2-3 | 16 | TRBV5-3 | CARSLTVGEWADTQYF | TGTGCCAGAAGCTTGACGGTCGGGGAGTGGGCAGATACGCAGTATTTT
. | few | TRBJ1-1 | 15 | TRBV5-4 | CASSLVGQTNTEAFF | TGTGCCAGCAGCTTAGTTGGACAGACGAACACTGAAGCTTTCTTT
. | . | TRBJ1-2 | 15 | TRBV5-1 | CASSLDSVALSGYTF | TGCGCCAGCAGCTTGGATTCAGTGGCCCTCTCTGGCTACACCTTC
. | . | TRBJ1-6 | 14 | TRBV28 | CASTLDSNNSPLHF | TGTGCCAGCACGTTGGACAGCAATAATTCACCCCTCCACTTT
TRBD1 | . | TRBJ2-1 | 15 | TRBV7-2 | CASSLNRGSYNEQFF | TGTGCCAGCAGCCTAAACAGGGGGTCCTACAATGAGCAGTTCTTC
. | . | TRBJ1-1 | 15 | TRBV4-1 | CASSQHRRGATEAFF | TGCGCCAGCAGCCAACATAGACGCGGGGCCACTGAAGCTTTCTTT
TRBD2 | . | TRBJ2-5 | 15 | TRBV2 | CASSDQRGYQETQYF | TGTGCCAGCAGTGACCAGCGGGGGTACCAAGAGACCCAGTACTTC
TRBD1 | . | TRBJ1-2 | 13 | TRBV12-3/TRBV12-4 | CASRDRGLYGYTF | TGTGCCAGCAGGGACAGGGGACTCTATGGCTACACCTTC
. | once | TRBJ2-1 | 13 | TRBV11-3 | CASSLDYRDEQFF | TGTGCCAGCAGCTTAGATTATAGGGATGAGCAGTTCTTC
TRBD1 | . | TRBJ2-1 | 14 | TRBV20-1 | CSASPGTGENEQFF | TGCAGTGCTAGTCCCGGGACAGGGGAAAATGAGCAGTTCTTC
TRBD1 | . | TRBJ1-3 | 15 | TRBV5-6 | CAGRMQGALGNTIYF | TGTGCCGGCAGGATGCAGGGGGCGCTTGGAAACACCATATATTTT
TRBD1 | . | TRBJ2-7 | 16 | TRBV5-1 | CASSSSGRDRDYEQYF | TGCGCCAGCAGCTCCTCAGGACGCGACAGGGACTACGAGCAGTACTTC
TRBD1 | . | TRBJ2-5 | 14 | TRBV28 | CASSRTGDPETQYF | TGTGCCAGCAGTAGAACAGGGGACCCAGAGACCCAGTACTTC
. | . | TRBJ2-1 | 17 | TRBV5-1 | CASRRRPTVSSYNEQFF | TGCGCCAGTAGACGGAGGCCCACGGTTAGCTCCTACAATGAGCAGTTCTTC
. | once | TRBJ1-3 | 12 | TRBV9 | CASSVGGDTIYF | TGTGCCAGCAGCGTAGGAGGAGACACCATATATTTT
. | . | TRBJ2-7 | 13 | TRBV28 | CASRLDGSYEQYF | TGTGCCAGCAGGTTGGATGGCTCCTACGAGCAGTACTTC
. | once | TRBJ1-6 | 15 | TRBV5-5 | CASSDTGQDNSPLHF | TGTGCCAGCAGCGACACGGGACAAGATAATTCACCCCTCCACTTT
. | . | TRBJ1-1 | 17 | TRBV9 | CASSVGLSLGSNTEAFF | TGTGCCAGCAGCGTAGGTTTGTCGTTGGGATCGAACACTGAAGCTTTCTTT
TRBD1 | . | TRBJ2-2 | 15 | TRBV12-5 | CASGALTGVTGELFF | TGTGCTAGTGGTGCGCTTACAGGGGTCACCGGGGAGCTGTTTTTT
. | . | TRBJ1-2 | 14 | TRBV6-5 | CASSNQGHTYGYTF | TGTGCCAGCAGTAACCAAGGACATACCTATGGCTACACCTTC
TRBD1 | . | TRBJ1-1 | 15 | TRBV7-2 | CASSLRTGVNTEAFF | TGTGCCAGCAGTTTAAGGACAGGGGTTAACACTGAAGCTTTCTTT
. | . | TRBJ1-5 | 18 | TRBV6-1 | CASSEGLGNRASNQPQHF | TGTGCCAGCAGTGAGGGTTTGGGGAACAGGGCGAGCAATCAGCCCCAGCATTTT
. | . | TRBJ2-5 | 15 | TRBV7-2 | CASSLGGRRGETQYF | TGTGCCAGCAGCCTAGGAGGCCGTAGGGGAGAGACCCAGTACTTC
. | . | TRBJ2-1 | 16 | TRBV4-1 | CASSQHTGTNFNEQFF | TGCGCCAGCAGCCAACATACCGGGACAAATTTTAATGAGCAGTTCTTC
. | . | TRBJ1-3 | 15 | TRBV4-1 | CASSQEGGGGNTIYF | TGCGCCAGCAGCCAAGAGGGGGGCGGTGGAAACACCATATATTTT
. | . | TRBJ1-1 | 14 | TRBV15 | CATSIRGGQSEAFF | TGTGCCACCAGCATCCGCGGGGGGCAATCTGAAGCTTTCTTT
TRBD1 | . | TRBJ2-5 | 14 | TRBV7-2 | CASSFDRGIETQYF | TGTGCCAGCAGCTTCGACAGGGGAATTGAGACCCAGTACTTC
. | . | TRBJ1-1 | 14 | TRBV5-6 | CASSPVGEDTEAFF | TGTGCCAGCAGCCCAGTGGGTGAGGACACTGAAGCTTTCTTT
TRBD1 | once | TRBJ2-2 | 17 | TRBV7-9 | CASSLAYGDRYTGELFF | TGTGCCAGCAGCTTAGCGTACGGGGACAGATACACCGGGGAGCTGTTTTTT
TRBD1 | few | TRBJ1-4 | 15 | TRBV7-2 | CASSGQGAANEKLFF | TGTGCCAGCAGCGGACAGGGGGCGGCTAATGAAAAACTGTTTTTT
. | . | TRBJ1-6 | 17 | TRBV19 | CASSPRGLVRGSSPLHF | TGTGCCAGTAGTCCCCGGGGCCTAGTCAGGGGTAGTTCACCCCTCCACTTT